The text below deals with one T cell receptor (beta chain). Its matching antigen is unknown. Before the COVID-19 pandemic, during about 2011-2018, CD4+ T cells were taken from unexposed donors. CD4+ T cells were isolated from the cells after around 11 days of culture. These data come from a study of CD4 T cells in relation to SARS-CoV-2 and coronaviruses. Repertoires were generated with immunoSEQ multiplex PCR, while TCRdb's copy carries only in-frame clones and drops some. The data contain some 30,000 clones, 70% to 80% of them singletons. Per the germline V gene, CDR1 is LGHDT and CDR2 is YNNKEL (reference sequence). This CDR3 is built from 19 residues. Trimming pared 4 bases from V and 3 bases from J, leaving 25 bases between.

Sequencing was carried out using CD4+ T cells from PBMCs, cultured in vitro. The chain uses TRBV3-1 (or the pseudogene TRBV3-2) and TRBJ2-4, with D possibly being TRBD1 (7 bases). The clonotype comes from a human donor in good health. The CDR3 bases are TGTGCCAGCAGCCCCAGTGGAGGGGGCTTGGAAATTGGCAAAAACATTCAGTACTTC. Translating gives CASSPSGGGLEIGKNIQYF.